One sample yielded the 5 T cell receptor beta chains listed below, sequenced in a study of blood T cells in healthy people across ages. Next came a second PCR, run for about 6 to 12 cycles, which used a sample-barcoded 5' primer along with a J-beta primer mix. MiXCR, applied by TCRdb to the 5' RACE reads, yields one record per CDR3 protein. The sample shows some 790,000 distinct CDR3 sequences, about 30% of them seen only once. The sample taken for sequencing was blood. The receptors here all came from a woman of 80 years or more in good health.

This clonotype was detected only a few times. The rearrangement links TRBV6-5 to TRBJ1-2; the D is unclear. This CDR3 region has 14 residues. Germline values: CDR1 MNHEY, CDR2 SVGAGI. Trimming cost V 2 bases and J 4 bases, with 11 bases left between them. The CDR3 sequence: CASSYSGVSYGYTF. The CDR3 DNA is TGTGCCAGCAGTTACAGCGGAGTAAGCTATGGCTACACCTTC.

This clonotype was observed a few times. V usage is TRBV15 and J usage is TRBJ1-6, with D maybe TRBD1 (6 bases). V gave up 7 bases and J gave up 7 bases, with 11 bases separating them. This CDR3 is 13 amino acids long. Per the germline V gene, CDR1 is LNHNV and CDR2 is YYDKDF (reference sequence). CDR3 residues: CATNDRKNSPLHF. The CDR3 DNA is TGTGCCACCAATGACAGGAAAAATTCACCCCTCCACTTT.

CDR3 DNA: TGCGCCAGCAGCTTGGAGAGAGTAGGAGAGACCCAGTACTTC. Protein: CASSLERVGETQYF. The chain employs TRBV5-1 and TRBJ2-5; D uncertain. The CDR3 extends over 14 amino acids. V was cut by 0 bases and J by 4 bases, with 10 bases left in between. Looked up from germline, CDR1 is SGHRS and CDR2 is YFSETQ.

This clonotype was seen a few times. This rearrangement joins TRBV7-2 to TRBJ1-6, with D possibly being TRBD1 (6 bases). Looked up from germline, CDR1 is SGHTA and CDR2 is FQGNSA. V shed 2 bases and J shed 10 bases, with 12 bases lying between them. The length of the CDR3 is 14 residues. The CDR3 loop reads CASSLTGTKSPLHF. The CDR3 bases are TGTGCCAGCAGCTTAACCGGGACAAAATCACCCCTCCACTTT.

The V and J genes are TRBV7-2 and TRBJ2-7; no firm D call. The CDR3 extends over 12 amino acids. Trimming removed 2 bases from V and 7 bases from J, with 9 bases in between. Germline V gene lookup returns CDR1 SGHTA and CDR2 FQGNSA. The CDR3 is CASSLLRLEQYF. The CDR3 region has the DNA TGTGCCAGCAGCTTACTCCGACTTGAGCAGTACTTC. The full variable domain, its missing parts supplied by reference TRBV7-2 and TRBJ2-7, is GAGVSQSPSNKVTEKGKDVELRCDPISGHTALYWYRQSLGQGLEFLIYFQGNSAPDKSGLPSDRFSAERTGGSVSTLTIQRTQQEDSAVYLCASSLLRLEQYFGPGTRLTVT.